The 21 T cell receptor beta chains presented below share a single source sample, sequenced in a study of blood T cell repertoires in COVID-19. Assay: immunoSEQ multiplex PCR; the TCRdb copy retains only in-frame clones and omits some. This table has about 490,000 clones, 75% to 90% appearing once. What was sequenced was peripheral blood. All receptors derive from a human donor in a cohort sampled during active COVID-19.

This sequence joins TRBV30 and TRBJ1-3; TRBD1 might be the D (6 bases). The germline V gene encodes CDR1 GTSNPN and CDR2 SVGIG (reference sequence). V was cut by 3 bases and J by 3 bases, with 9 bases left in between. The CDR3 has 13 residues. CDR3 DNA: TGTGCCTGGAGGAGACAGGTTGGAAACACCATATATTTT. Protein: CAWRRQVGNTIYF.

V and J are TRBV11-2 and TRBJ2-7; 11 nucleotides align to TRBD2. Germline-derived CDR1 and CDR2 are SGHAT and FQNNGV. Germline trimming cut 5 bases from V and 5 bases from J; bases unmatched to any gene: 8. The CDR3 loop spans 15 amino acids. The CDR3 DNA reads as TGTGCCAGCAGCGCCCGACTAGCGGGATATGACGAGCAGTACTTC. Protein sequence: CASSARLAGYDEQYF.

The V and J genes are TRBV11-2 and TRBJ2-3; D unresolved. Germline V gives CDR1 SGHAT, CDR2 FQNNGV. The ends were cut back, 7 bases at V and 1 base at J, with 9 bases in the middle. This CDR3 spans 13 amino acids. CDR3 nucleotide sequence: TGTGCCAGCACCCCTTCCCGCACAGATACGCAGTATTTT. It codes for CASTPSRTDTQYF. The full variable domain, with the rest looked up from reference TRBV11-2 and TRBJ2-3, is EAGVAQSPRYKIIEKRQSVAFWCNPISGHATLYWYQQILGQGPKLLIQFQNNGVVDDSQLPKDRFSAERLKGVDSTLKIQPAKLEDSAVYLCASTPSRTDTQYFGPGTRLTVL.

The J gene is TRBJ2-3, the V gene TRBV9, with TRBD2 as a possible D gene (6 bases). Trimming pared 0 bases from V and 6 bases from J, leaving 14 bases between. Germline-derived CDR1 and CDR2 are SGDLS and YYNGEE. CDR3 size: 15 residues. The CDR3 sequence is CASSVDISGADTQYF. Here the CDR3 DNA reads TGTGCCAGCAGCGTAGACATTAGCGGCGCGGATACGCAGTATTTT.

The chain links TRBV11-2 to TRBJ2-1; 9 nucleotides line up with TRBD2. Per the germline V gene, CDR1 is SGHAT and CDR2 is FQNNGV. V was clipped by 0 bases and J by 9 bases; unmatched bases: 9. The CDR3 extends over 16 amino acids. This chain's CDR3 is CASSLDLGLAGVEQFF. The DNA of the CDR3 is TGTGCCAGCAGCTTAGATCTAGGGTTAGCGGGAGTTGAGCAGTTCTTC.

The chain links TRBV6-6 to TRBJ2-1; D might be TRBD2 (7 bases). Germline V CDR1 and CDR2: MNHNY, SVGAGI (reference sequence). The CDR3 length is 15 residues. The V gene lost 0 bases and the J gene lost 10 bases, with 16 bases spanning the gap. Here the CDR3 DNA reads TGTGCCAGCAGTTACTCGACTGGGAGGGGGTGGGAGCAGTTCTTC. This sequence encodes CASSYSTGRGWEQFF.

This clone was detected a few times. The chain uses TRBV28 and TRBJ1-2, with D possibly TRBD1 on 5 matching bases. V was shortened by 4 bases and J by 3 bases, with 15 bases between the two germline ends. This CDR3 region has 15 residues. Germline CDR1 reads MDHEN; CDR2 reads SYDVKM. The CDR3 loop is CASSWDWGGDYGYTF. The CDR3 nucleotides read TGTGCCAGCAGTTGGGATTGGGGAGGGGACTATGGCTACACCTTC.

The table lists this clone with a few counts. The genes are TRBV3-1 (or the pseudogene TRBV3-2) and TRBJ1-1; D unclear. The ends were cut back, 8 bases at V and 5 bases at J, with 18 bases in the middle. The CDR3 is 14 amino acids. Germline CDR1 reads LGHDT; CDR2 reads YNNKEL (reference sequence). The CDR3 DNA reads TGTGCCAGCCTTGAGGCTGGTGTACAAACTGAAGCTTTCTTT. Protein product: CASLEAGVQTEAFF.

The chain couples TRBV6-5 to TRBJ1-3; 8 nucleotides match TRBD1. V shed 2 bases, J shed 0 bases, and the junction held 0 bases outside the gene matches. Germline V lookup: CDR1 MNHEY, CDR2 SVGAGI. CDR3 length: 15 residues. CDR3 nucleotides: TGTGCCAGCAGTTACGACAGGGGCTCTGGAAACACCATATATTTT. It yields the protein CASSYDRGSGNTIYF.

CDR3 bases: TGTGCCAGCAGCCAACGGTATGCTACGCAGTATTTT. The encoded protein is CASSQRYATQYF. The chain recombines TRBV3-1 (or the pseudogene TRBV3-2) with TRBJ2-3, with D hard to call. The CDR3 is 12 amino acids. V dropped 2 bases and J dropped 8 bases, with 8 bases sitting between them. Germline-derived CDR1 and CDR2 are LGHDT and YNNKEL (reference sequence).

J is TRBJ1-6 and V is TRBV4-1; D gene ambiguous. The germline V gene encodes CDR1 MGHRA and CDR2 YSYEKL. Trimming cost V 1 base and J 7 bases, with 14 bases left between them. This CDR3 contains 16 residues. CDR3 bases: TGCGCCAGCAGCCAAGGGCCGGGAAGCCCCAATTCACCCCTCCACTTT. Translated, it gives CASSQGPGSPNSPLHF.

The gene calls are TRBV6-4 and TRBJ1-3, with TRBD1 matching over 8 bases. Germline V gene data show CDR1 as MRHNA and CDR2 as SNTAGT. This CDR3 has 18 amino acids. V lost 5 bases to trimming and J lost 0 bases; unmatched junction nucleotides: 12. The CDR3 loop is CASSRQGPSHFSGNTIYF. CDR3 coding DNA: TGTGCCAGCAGTAGACAGGGGCCCTCTCACTTCTCTGGAAACACCATATATTTT.

The chain carries TRBV3-1 (or the pseudogene TRBV3-2) and TRBJ1-2; D is unresolved. Germline assignment: CDR1 LGHDT and CDR2 YNNKEL (reference sequence). The CDR3 is 16 amino acids. Trimming left V 0 bases short and J 3 bases short, with 14 bases between. CDR3 sequence: CASSQEGTAGYYGYTF. CDR3 nucleotide sequence: TGTGCCAGCAGCCAAGAGGGTACGGCAGGCTACTATGGCTACACCTTC.

The V and J genes are TRBV19 and TRBJ2-1; D is undetermined. V lost 6 bases to trimming and J lost 7 bases, with 19 bases between them. In germline, CDR1 is LNHDA, CDR2 SQIVND (reference sequence). This CDR3 has 15 amino acids. The CDR3 here is CASRARLQTGNEQFF. Written as DNA, the CDR3 is TGTGCCAGTAGAGCGAGGCTCCAAACCGGGAATGAGCAGTTCTTC.

The chain carries TRBV7-2 and TRBJ2-3; no clear D. Per the germline V gene, CDR1 is SGHTA and CDR2 is FQGNSA. V dropped 3 bases and J dropped 6 bases, with 4 bases sitting between them. CDR3 length: 11 residues. The CDR3 region has the DNA TGTGCCAGCAGCTTCCTGGATACGCAGTATTTT. Translating it yields CASSFLDTQYF. Supplemented by reference TRBV7-2 and TRBJ2-3, the full variable domain reads GAGVSQSPSNKVTEKGKDVELRCDPISGHTALYWYRQSLGQGLEFLIYFQGNSAPDKSGLPSDRFSAERTGGSVSTLTIQRTQQEDSAVYLCASSFLDTQYFGPGTRLTVL.

The rearrangement links TRBV6-5 to TRBJ2-7; possible D gene TRBD1, 6 bases. Per germline, CDR1 MNHEY and CDR2 SVGAGI. The CDR3 has 15 amino acids. V lost 3 bases, J lost 3 bases, and 15 bases lay in between. In DNA form, the CDR3 reads TGTGCCAGCAGTTATTATGGGGGCCAATTCTACGAGCAGTACTTC. Protein product: CASSYYGGQFYEQYF.

This CDR3 is CSVDPTGNGYTF. DNA for the CDR3: TGCAGCGTTGACCCGACAGGGAACGGCTACACCTTC. The rearrangement uses TRBV29-1 and TRBJ1-2; 7 bases line up with TRBD1. Germline V CDR1 and CDR2: SQVTM, ANQGSEA. Germline trimming cut 3 bases from V and 8 bases from J; bases unmatched to any gene: 6. The CDR3 runs to 12 residues.

The V and J genes are TRBV15 and TRBJ2-4; 10 bases match TRBD1. Germline values: CDR1 LNHNV, CDR2 YYDKDF (reference sequence). This CDR3 region has 16 residues. J lost 1 base, V lost 5 bases, and 5 bases had no gene match. CDR3 in amino acids: CATSPGTGEAKNIQYF. In DNA form, the CDR3 reads TGTGCCACCAGCCCCGGGACAGGGGAGGCCAAAAACATTCAGTACTTC.

V and J are TRBV29-1 and TRBJ2-3; TRBD2 matches at 7 bases. The CDR3 spans 15 residues. CDR1 and CDR2 from the germline V gene are SQVTM and ANQGSEA. V shed 3 bases, J shed 2 bases, and the junction held 8 bases outside the gene matches. Here the CDR3 reads CSVDWLAETTDTQYF. CDR3 nucleotide sequence: TGCAGCGTTGATTGGCTAGCGGAGACCACAGATACGCAGTATTTT.

This chain connects TRBV6-5 to TRBJ1-1, with D possibly TRBD1 on 6 matching bases. The CDR3 spans 12 residues. V dropped 8 bases and J dropped 3 bases, with 10 bases sitting between them. Germline values: CDR1 MNHEY, CDR2 SVGAGI. CDR3 coding DNA: TGTGCCAGCTGCAGGGGTGACACTGAAGCTTTCTTT. It yields the protein CASCRGDTEAFF.

This clone was observed a few times. One end of the junction varies from germline; a read error may be responsible. The rearrangement uses TRBV7-7 and TRBJ2-7; 10 positions match TRBD2. Looked up from germline, CDR1 is SSHAT and CDR2 is FNYEAQ (reference sequence). The CDR3 contains 16 residues. CDR3 sequence (DNA): TGTGCTAGCAGCTTAGCGGGTTTAGCGGGAGGAGGCGAGCAGTACTTC. Translating it yields CASSLAGLAGGGEQYF.